This T cell receptor (beta chain) appears in the sequencing data of a study of spatial heterogeneity in lung cancer. Study-level background: The mean occurrence of each unique TCR and UMI combination in raw reads exceeded 9.5. Study-level findings and limits: Ubiquitous expanded tumor TCRs were seen in blood more at resection than at follow-up.

As for time point: blood at routine non-recurrence follow-up after resection. TCRdb reanalysed the 5' RACE reads using MiXCR and keeps one entry per CDR3 protein. This table holds tens of thousands of distinct CDR3 sequences, approximately 19% found once. V was shortened by 5 bases and J by 2 bases, with 7 bases between the two germline ends. The CDR3 extends over 13 amino acids. Per germline, CDR1 SGHTA and CDR2 FQGTGA. In its sample, this clonotype was seen a few times. Its specificity is unknown. The sequence derives from a male donor with early-stage non-small cell lung cancer. This chain links TRBV7-3 with TRBJ2-1, with a possible D match to TRBD1 (5 bases). Sample: PBMCs, taken at follow-up. This CDR3 reads CASSTDTYNEQFF. The CDR3 DNA reads as TGTGCCAGCAGCACGGACACCTACAATGAGCAGTTCTTC. Based on the CDR3 plus reference TRBV7-3 and TRBJ2-1, the full variable domain is GAGVSQTPSNKVTEKGKYVELRCDPISGHTALYWYRQSLGQGPEFLIYFQGTGAADDSGLPNDRFFAVRPEGSVSTLKIQRTERGDSAVYLCASSTDTYNEQFFGPGTRLTVL.